The 26 T cell receptor beta chains listed next were all sequenced from one sample in a study of CD8+ T cells in alopecia areata. Sequencing relied on a cDNA template that was reverse transcribed from extracted RNA. Sequencing was performed with immunoSEQ multiplex PCR; in TCRdb, only in-frame clones are kept and a portion is missing. Seen here are 150,000 to 160,000 clones, 45% to 60% observed once, and the top ten hold just under 20%. The material was CD8+ T cells sorted from blood, obtained at week 0. These receptors came from a human donor with alopecia areata.

The chain combines TRBV13 with TRBJ1-2; no reliable D call. The V gene's germline CDR1 is PRHDT and CDR2 FYEKMQ (reference sequence). Trimming cost V 0 bases and J 2 bases, with 13 bases left between them. This CDR3 has 16 residues. The CDR3 bases are TGTGCCAGCAGCTTAGGTCGGACGGGATTGAACTATGGCTACACCTTC. It specifies CASSLGRTGLNYGYTF. Using reference TRBV13 and TRBJ1-2 for the parts outside the CDR3, the full variable domain is AAGVIQSPRHLIKEKRETATLKCYPIPRHDTVYWYQQGPGQDPQFLISFYEKMQSDKGSIPDRFSAQQFSDYHSELNMSSLELGDSALYFCASSLGRTGLNYGYTFGSGTRLTVV.

The rearrangement uses TRBV7-8 and TRBJ1-1; 8 bases line up with TRBD1. In germline, CDR1 is SGHVS, CDR2 FQNEAQ. The J segment lost 7 bases and the V segment lost 6 bases, leaving 7 bases of the junction unmatched. The CDR3 runs 13 residues. The CDR3 loop reads CASRAATGDEAFF. CDR3 sequence (DNA): TGTGCCAGCAGGGCCGCGACAGGGGATGAAGCTTTCTTT.

This clone was detected only a few times. The rearrangement links TRBV30 to TRBJ2-7; 8 bases match TRBD1. Germline values: CDR1 GTSNPN, CDR2 SVGIG (reference sequence). There are 15 residues in the CDR3. V dropped 1 base and J dropped 7; count of bases not matched to a gene: 12. In DNA form, the CDR3 reads TGTGCCTGGAGTGCCGGACAGGGCTATCAAGGAGAGCAGTACTTC. Translated, it gives CAWSAGQGYQGEQYF.

V is TRBV7-9 and J is TRBJ2-7; D is uncertain. There are 11 residues in the CDR3. Trimming removed 5 bases at V and 6 bases at J, with 8 bases between. CDR1 and CDR2 from the germline V gene are SEHNR and FQNEAQ (reference sequence). CDR3 nucleotides: TGTGCCAGCAGCGCCGGCCCCGAGCAGTACTTC. Amino acid sequence: CASSAGPEQYF.

In this sample, this clone turned up once. The rearrangement joins TRBV7-8 to TRBJ2-3; D may be TRBD2 (5 bases). Trimming removed 4 bases from V and 4 bases from J, with 6 bases in between. Germline CDR1 SGHVS, CDR2 FQNEAQ. The CDR3 runs 12 residues. CDR3 sequence (DNA): TGTGCCAGCAGCTCGAGGGCAGATACGCAGTATTTT. This encodes CASSSRADTQYF.

This chain joins TRBV7-9 and TRBJ2-7; 7 nucleotides agree with TRBD2. From germline, CDR1 is SEHNR and CDR2 FQNEAQ (reference sequence). J gave up 4 bases and V 0 bases, and 6 bases lay outside the gene matches. The CDR3 length is 15 residues. In DNA form, the CDR3 reads TGTGCCAGCAGCTTAGCGGGAGCGGGGCAATACGAGCAGTACTTC. It translates to CASSLAGAGQYEQYF. The whole variable domain, remainder taken from reference TRBV7-9 and TRBJ2-7, is DTGVSQNPRHKITKRGQNVTFRCDPISEHNRLYWYRQTLGQGPEFLTYFQNEAQLEKSRLLSDRFSAERPKGSFSTLEIQRTEQGDSAMYLCASSLAGAGQYEQYFGPGTRLTVT.

The chain carries TRBV10-3 and TRBJ2-3, with TRBD2 identical over 7 bases. The CDR3 runs 16 residues. J gave up 1 base and V 6 bases, and 10 bases lay outside the gene matches. Per the germline V gene, CDR1 is ENHRY and CDR2 is SYGVKD. DNA for the CDR3: TGTGCCATCAGGGGGATCGGCACTAGCGGCACAGATACGCAGTATTTT. It specifies CAIRGIGTSGTDTQYF.

This clone appeared a few times. V gene TRBV29-1 combines with J gene TRBJ2-6, with D possibly being TRBD1 or TRBD2 (5 bases each). Germline lookup yields CDR1 SQVTM and CDR2 ANQGSEA. The V gene lost 0 bases and the J gene lost 0 bases, with 9 bases spanning the gap. This CDR3 region has 16 residues. The CDR3 DNA reads as TGCAGCGTTGAAGAGGGGGTGAACTCTGGGGCCAACGTCCTGACTTTC. Its translation: CSVEEGVNSGANVLTF.

The J gene is TRBJ2-2, the V gene TRBV29-1; 8 positions match TRBD1. Germline assignment: CDR1 SQVTM and CDR2 ANQGSEA. The CDR3 is made up of 14 amino acids. Trimming at V came to 4 bases and at J to 0 bases, leaving 1 base not matched to a gene. This chain's CDR3 is CSVAGGSNTGELFF. The CDR3 DNA follows: TGCAGCGTTGCAGGGGGCTCGAACACCGGGGAGCTGTTTTTT.

The V gene is TRBV9, the J gene TRBJ1-2, with 7 bases matching TRBD1. Germline CDR1 reads SGDLS; CDR2 reads YYNGEE. This CDR3 spans 12 amino acids. The junction had 0 bases not matched to a gene; V was cut back by 0 bases and J by 7 bases. The DNA for the CDR3 is TGTGCCAGCAGCGTAGCAGGGGGTGGCTACACCTTC. Protein product: CASSVAGGGYTF.

The chain has TRBV30 and TRBJ1-6; the D gene is possibly TRBD1 (6 bases). Germline V lookup: CDR1 GTSNPN, CDR2 SVGIG (reference sequence). V was clipped by 0 bases and J by 8 bases, with 11 bases between them. This CDR3 comprises 14 residues. Here the CDR3 DNA reads TGTGCCTGGAGTGTACTGGCAGGGGATTCACCCCTCCACTTT. Translated: CAWSVLAGDSPLHF.

This clone was detected a few times. The genes are TRBV5-1 and TRBJ2-3; D not certain. V was cut by 0 bases and J by 5 bases, with 7 bases left in between. CDR3 length: 13 amino acids. Germline V gene sequence: CDR1 SGHRS, CDR2 YFSETQ. The DNA for the CDR3 is TGCGCCAGCAGCTTGGTTTCCGGAGATACGCAGTATTTT. Translated: CASSLVSGDTQYF.

Of note for this clone: Other DNA sequences in this sample translate to the same CDR3. This chain links TRBV30 with TRBJ1-1; possible D gene TRBD1, 5 bases. Germline V lookup: CDR1 GTSNPN, CDR2 SVGIG (reference sequence). Trimming cost V 2 bases and J 1 base, with 8 bases left between them. The CDR3 is made up of 13 amino acids. The CDR3: CAWSLGGNTEAFF. DNA of the CDR3: TGTGCCTGGAGTTTGGGGGGGAACACTGAAGCTTTCTTT.

This clone came up once. CDR3 region: CAISEQGATNEQFF. DNA for the CDR3: TGTGCCATCAGTGAGCAGGGGGCTACCAATGAGCAGTTCTTC. The chain carries TRBV10-3 and TRBJ2-1; 8 bases agree with TRBD1. The CDR3 is made up of 14 amino acids. Unmatched junction bases numbered 3, after V lost 2 bases and J lost 6 bases. Germline assignment: CDR1 ENHRY and CDR2 SYGVKD.

The rearrangement links TRBV7-6 to TRBJ2-2, with D uncertain. With 3 bases removed from V and 6 bases from J, the gap between germline ends came to 11 bases. Germline assignment: CDR1 SGHVS and CDR2 FNYEAQ. The CDR3 runs to 14 residues. The CDR3 loop reads CASSFPPASGELFF. The CDR3 coding sequence is TGTGCCAGCAGCTTTCCTCCGGCCTCCGGGGAGCTGTTTTTT.

V is TRBV29-1 and J is TRBJ1-1; possibly TRBD1 for D (5 bases). The CDR3 spans 11 residues. Germline V gene lookup returns CDR1 SQVTM and CDR2 ANQGSEA. With 5 bases removed from V and 9 bases from J, the gap between germline ends came to 13 bases. Written as DNA, the CDR3 is TGCAGCGTTATCTCCCAGGGACAAGCTTTCTTT. Its protein product is CSVISQGQAFF.

This clone turned up a few times. V usage is TRBV11-2 and J usage is TRBJ2-7; D might be TRBD2 (7 bases). Between the trimmed V and J ends, which lost 8 bases and 2 bases, there was a span of 10 bases. Germline CDR1 SGHAT, CDR2 FQNNGV. The CDR3 loop spans 12 amino acids. The CDR3 protein is CASPGGPYEQYF. CDR3 in DNA: TGTGCCAGCCCCGGGGGGCCCTACGAGCAGTACTTC.

The chain couples TRBV4-3 to TRBJ2-7, with D possibly TRBD1 on 5 matching bases. This CDR3 spans 13 amino acids. The V gene lost 1 base and the J gene lost 4 bases, with 8 bases spanning the gap. CDR1 is LGHNA, CDR2 YSLEER, per germline. Here the CDR3 reads CASSQGGRYEQYF. The DNA for the CDR3 is TGCGCCAGCAGCCAAGGGGGCAGATACGAGCAGTACTTC.

This chain links TRBV27 with TRBJ1-6, with D tentatively TRBD1 (5 bases). Trimming shortened V by 2 bases and J by 11 bases, and 16 bases separated the two germline ends. This CDR3 contains 15 residues. Germline CDR1 and CDR2: MNHEY and SMNVEV (reference sequence). CDR3 amino acids: CASSLGSGGLTPLHF. CDR3 bases: TGTGCCAGCAGTTTAGGGAGCGGGGGATTAACACCCCTCCACTTT.

The genes are TRBV19 and TRBJ2-1, with TRBD1 matching over 8 bases. The CDR3 covers 15 residues. J was trimmed by 5 bases and V by 2 bases; bases with no gene match: 5. CDR1 and CDR2 from the germline V gene are LNHDA and SQIVND (reference sequence). CDR3 sequence (DNA): TGTGCCAGTAGTATATCAGGGGGCGGTCACAATGAGCAGTTCTTC. Translated, it gives CASSISGGGHNEQFF.

The V call is TRBV7-9, the J call TRBJ2-3, with D uncertain. Per the germline V gene, CDR1 is SEHNR and CDR2 is FQNEAQ (reference sequence). The CDR3 length is 17 residues. The V gene lost 5 bases and the J gene lost 0 bases, with 18 bases spanning the gap. CDR3 in amino acids: CASSPLVGTDSTDTQYF. The DNA of the CDR3 is TGTGCCAGCAGCCCCCTTGTAGGAACCGATAGCACAGATACGCAGTATTTT.

The chain combines TRBV29-1 with TRBJ1-2; 9 bases line up with TRBD1. Trimming took 1 base from V and 5 from J; bases not matched to a gene: 5. Germline loops: CDR1 SQVTM, CDR2 ANQGSEA. This CDR3 is built from 14 residues. CDR3 loop: CSVEVRQGEYGYTF. In DNA form, the CDR3 reads TGCAGCGTTGAAGTTAGACAGGGGGAGTATGGCTACACCTTC.

The V call is TRBV6-6, the J call TRBJ2-7; 11 bases line up with TRBD2. The trim removed 6 bases at V and 3 bases at J, leaving 7 bases unmatched. The CDR3 is 15 amino acids. From germline, CDR1 is MNHNY and CDR2 SVGAGI (reference sequence). CDR3 residues: CASRETSGVLYEQYF. The CDR3 DNA reads TGTGCCAGCAGGGAGACTAGCGGGGTCCTCTACGAGCAGTACTTC.

This clone came up a few times. The rearrangement links TRBV30 to TRBJ1-5, with a tentative D call TRBD1 (5 bases). Germline loops: CDR1 GTSNPN, CDR2 SVGIG (reference sequence). Trimming took off 1 base at V and 10 bases at J, with 14 bases between the two ends. The CDR3 spans 13 residues. CDR3 region: CAWSAGVRGPQHF. Written as DNA, the CDR3 is TGTGCCTGGAGTGCGGGGGTTCGGGGCCCCCAGCATTTT.

This clone was counted between two and nine times. The chain uses TRBV19 and TRBJ1-5; 12 bases line up with TRBD1. There are 18 residues in the CDR3. V shed 4 bases and J 0 bases; nucleotides not matched to a gene: 7. Germline-derived CDR1 and CDR2 are LNHDA and SQIVND (reference sequence). CDR3 protein: CASSSRDRGLLSNQPQHF. CDR3 in DNA: TGTGCCAGTAGTAGTCGGGACAGGGGGCTTCTTAGCAATCAGCCCCAGCATTTT. The complete variable domain, with remaining parts taken from reference TRBV19 and TRBJ1-5, reads DGGITQSPKYLFRKEGQNVTLSCEQNLNHDAMYWYRQDPGQGLRLIYYSQIVNDFQKGDIAEGYSVSREKKESFPLTVTSAQKNPTAFYLCASSSRDRGLLSNQPQHFGDGTRLSIL.

The gene calls are TRBV7-9 and TRBJ2-6, with D maybe TRBD2 (5 bases). Trimming pared 1 base from V and 0 bases from J, leaving 7 bases between. In germline, CDR1 is SEHNR, CDR2 FQNEAQ (reference sequence). CDR3 length: 16 residues. The CDR3 nucleotides read TGTGCCAGCAGCTTAGTTCGGGGCTCTGGGGCCAACGTCCTGACTTTC. It codes for CASSLVRGSGANVLTF.